The 11 T cell receptor beta chains given below trace back to one sample, sequenced in a study of cytomegalovirus exposure and HLA in healthy donors. The PCR was carried out with 60 Vbeta primers and 13 Jbeta primers. The method was immunoSEQ multiplex PCR; TCRdb's version includes in-frame clones alone and lacks a portion of them. The table shows about 140,000 clones, with approximately 79% occurring only once. The sequenced sample was PBMCs. These receptors came from a man younger than 35 in good health and CMV-seronegative.

The chain employs TRBV2 and TRBJ1-4, with unresolved D. Germline loops: CDR1 SNHLY, CDR2 FYNNEI. Trimming took off 2 bases at V and 2 bases at J, with 6 bases between the two ends. The length of the CDR3 is 14 residues. The CDR3 spells CASSERETNEKLFF. The CDR3 nucleotides are TGTGCCAGCAGTGAAAGGGAGACTAATGAAAAACTGTTTTTT. The whole variable domain, filled in from reference TRBV2 and TRBJ1-4, reads EPEVTQTPSHQVTQMGQEVILRCVPISNHLYFYWYRQILGQKVEFLVSFYNNEISEKSEIFDDQFSVERPDGSNFTLKIRSTKLEDSAMYFCASSERETNEKLFFGSGTQLSVL.

This chain joins TRBV19 and TRBJ1-6; 7 bases align to TRBD1. The CDR3 is 18 residues long. With V trimmed by 4 bases and J by 6 bases, 15 bases remained unmatched. The germline V gene has CDR1 LNHDA and CDR2 SQIVND (reference sequence). The CDR3 DNA is TGTGCCAGTAGTACAATCTTACAGGGGCCTACAAGTAATTCACCCCTCCACTTT. It yields the protein CASSTILQGPTSNSPLHF.

In its sample, this clone was seen a few times. The chain carries TRBV6-5 and TRBJ2-1, with TRBD1 matching 7 bases. Germline lookup yields CDR1 MNHEY and CDR2 SVGAGI. The CDR3 spans 13 residues. The J segment lost 7 bases and the V segment lost 1 base, leaving 1 base of the junction unmatched. Here the CDR3 reads CASSYFRGNEQFF. In DNA, the CDR3 is TGTGCCAGCAGTTACTTCAGGGGGAATGAGCAGTTCTTC.

The J gene is TRBJ2-2, the V gene TRBV7-9; 7 bases match TRBD1. CDR3 length: 15 amino acids. J gave up 3 bases and V 2 bases, and 3 bases lay outside the gene matches. Germline values: CDR1 SEHNR, CDR2 FQNEAQ (reference sequence). The CDR3 region is CASSLNRGYTGELFF. In DNA, the CDR3 is TGTGCCAGCAGCTTAAACAGGGGATACACCGGGGAGCTGTTTTTT.

The J gene is TRBJ1-1, the V gene TRBV5-4; 7 positions agree with TRBD1. The CDR3 covers 14 residues. Germline CDR1 reads SGHNT; CDR2 reads YYREEE (reference sequence). V lost 5 bases, J lost 4 bases, and 8 bases stayed unmatched. CDR3 nucleotide sequence: TGTGCCAGCAGGATGAAGGGGGCGGTCACTGAAGCTTTCTTT. It codes for CASRMKGAVTEAFF. The full variable domain, rest sourced from reference TRBV5-4 and TRBJ1-1, is ETGVTQSPTHLIKTRGQQVTLRCSSQSGHNTVSWYQQALGQGPQFIFQYYREEENGRGNFPPRFSGLQFPNYSSELNVNALELDDSALYLCASRMKGAVTEAFFGQGTRLTVV.

The genes are TRBV7-7 and TRBJ2-2; the D gene is possibly TRBD2 (5 bases). This CDR3 contains 15 residues. Germline loops: CDR1 SSHAT, CDR2 FNYEAQ (reference sequence). CDR3 sequence (DNA): TGTGCTACCTCCGACCGGGGAAAGAACACCGGGGAGCTGTTTTTT. Amino acids: CATSDRGKNTGELFF. The variable domain in full, with the rest retrieved from reference TRBV7-7 and TRBJ2-2, is GAGVSQSPRYKVTKRGQDVTLRCDPISSHATLYWYQQALGQGPEFLTYFNYEAQPDKSGLPSDRFSAERPEGSISTLTIQRTEQRDSAMYRCATSDRGKNTGELFFGEGSRLTVL.

CDR3 nucleotide sequence: TGTGCCAGCTCACGGGGACTGGACAGGGGGAATTCACCCCTCCACTTT. It codes for CASSRGLDRGNSPLHF. The chain joins TRBV18 to TRBJ1-6, with TRBD1 matching 10 bases. The CDR3 spans 16 residues. Germline trimming cut 4 bases from V and 7 bases from J; bases unmatched to any gene: 7. Germline lookup yields CDR1 KGHSH and CDR2 LQKENI.

This clone was counted only a few times. The chain links TRBV10-3 to TRBJ1-2; 9 nucleotides align to TRBD1. Germline trimming cut 5 bases from V and 3 bases from J; bases unmatched to any gene: 7. CDR3 length: 15 amino acids. The germline CDR1 and CDR2 sequences are ENHRY and SYGVKD. Written as DNA, the CDR3 is TGTGCCATCAGTTCCTCGGACAGGGGCTACTATGGCTACACCTTC. Translation: CAISSSDRGYYGYTF.

The gene calls are TRBV5-6 and TRBJ1-2; TRBD1 is a possible D gene (5 bases). Per the germline V gene, CDR1 is SGHDT and CDR2 is YYEEEE. The V and J ends lost 4 bases and 8 bases respectively, with 12 bases between them. There are 12 residues in the CDR3. The CDR3 is CASSRGGDGYTF. As DNA, the CDR3 is TGTGCCAGCAGCCGGGGGGGGGACGGCTACACCTTC.

The genes are TRBV19 and TRBJ1-5, with TRBD1 identical over 9 bases. This CDR3 has 18 amino acids. J was trimmed by 2 bases and V by 7 bases; bases with no gene match: 15. The germline V gene has CDR1 LNHDA and CDR2 SQIVND (reference sequence). The CDR3 is CASTALRDRDLGNQPQHF. The CDR3, as DNA: TGTGCCAGTACGGCCCTTCGGGACAGGGATCTTGGCAATCAGCCCCAGCATTTT.

The V call is TRBV5-1, the J call TRBJ2-7, with TRBD1 identical over 7 bases. Germline CDR1 reads SGHRS; CDR2 reads YFSETQ. With 5 bases clipped from V and 2 bases from J, the junction kept 7 bases outside the gene matches. This CDR3 contains 14 residues. CDR3 in amino acids: CASSRTGLPYEQYF. CDR3 DNA sequence: TGCGCCAGCAGTCGGACAGGTCTGCCCTACGAGCAGTACTTC.